Listed below are T cell receptor beta chains from one sample, sequenced in a study of PD-L1 blockade in urothelial cancer. The method was immunoSEQ multiplex PCR; TCRdb's version includes in-frame clones alone and lacks a portion of them. The repertoire holds some 50,000 clones, with approximately 85% as singletons. The specimen comprised PBMCs, sampled around atezolizumab (anti-PD-L1) treatment. The receptors stem from a man in his forties or fifties with urothelial cancer. The CDR3 runs from the conserved cysteine through the conserved F or W. D genes are given only for firm matches. Expanded clones get a size class; other rows say once, few or many, or leave the size out.

V gene,D gene,J gene,clone size,CDR3 DNA,CDR3 protein
TRBV5-1,-,TRBJ1-2,-,TGCGCCAGCAGCTTGGAGGGACTTAACTATGGCTACACCTTC,CASSLEGLNYGYTF
TRBV11-2,-,TRBJ2-7,once,TGTGCCAGCAGCGCGCGGGACGGTGGCCCCTACGAGCAGTACTTC,CASSARDGGPYEQYF
TRBV29-1,TRBD1,TRBJ2-3,-,TGCAGCGTTGACGGAAAACAGGGGGCGTATACGCAGTATTTT,CSVDGKQGAYTQYF
TRBV12-5,-,TRBJ2-7,-,TGTGCTAGTGGTTTGCCCCGGGGGGGACAGTCGACCTACGAGCAGTACTTC,CASGLPRGGQSTYEQYF
TRBV19,-,TRBJ1-2,-,TGTGCCAGCTTAAAAGGACAGTTCAACTATGGCTACACCTTC,CASLKGQFNYGYTF
TRBV18,-,TRBJ2-1,-,TGTGCCAGCTCACCGAAACCAGACAATGAGCAGTTCTTC,CASSPKPDNEQFF
TRBV18,-,TRBJ2-1,once,TGTGCCAGCTCACTCGCTACTAGTTCGGGGCAGTTCTTC,CASSLATSSGQFF
TRBV11-2,TRBD1,TRBJ1-1,-,TGTGCCAGCAGCCCACTCAACAGGGGGCTGAACACTGAAGCTTTCTTT,CASSPLNRGLNTEAFF
TRBV2,-,TRBJ2-7,-,TGTGCCAGCAGTGAAACCCCCGGAGGCAACTACTACGAGCAGTACTTC,CASSETPGGNYYEQYF
TRBV11-2,-,TRBJ1-4,-,TGTGCCAGCAGCTATGGAGCTAATGAAAAACTGTTTTTT,CASSYGANEKLFF
TRBV6-1,-,TRBJ1-2,-,TGTGCCAGCATTTGGGGGGTCTATGGCTACACCTTC,CASIWGVYGYTF
TRBV2,-,TRBJ1-5,few,TGTGCCAGCAGTGTGGCGGGCGGTTTCGGCAATCAGCCCCAGCATTTT,CASSVAGGFGNQPQHF
TRBV10-3,TRBD2,TRBJ2-7,-,TGTGCCATCAGGAACCCGGGACTAGCGGGAGGTGGCTACGAGCAGTACTTC,CAIRNPGLAGGGYEQYF
TRBV9,TRBD1,TRBJ1-1,-,TGTGCCAGCAGCCAAGGACAGGCAAACACTGAAGCTTTCTTT,CASSQGQANTEAFF
TRBV4-1,TRBD1,TRBJ1-2,-,TGCGCCAGCAGCCCAACCCCAGGGGGACCCTATGGCTACACCTTC,CASSPTPGGPYGYTF
TRBV15,-,TRBJ2-7,-,TGTGCCACCAGCAGGGCCGTTGGAGCGCTCAGCTCCTACGAGCAGTACTTC,CATSRAVGALSSYEQYF
TRBV29-1,-,TRBJ1-2,once,TGCAGCGTTGAAACAGGCCTCCTCTATGGCTACACCTTC,CSVETGLLYGYTF
TRBV14,TRBD1,TRBJ2-7,-,TGTGCCAGCAGCCGGACAGGGGGCGGGTACGAGCAGTACTTC,CASSRTGGGYEQYF
TRBV5-6,TRBD2,TRBJ2-7,-,TGTGCCAGCAGGCAGGGAGGGGCCCGGAGTTACGAGCAGTACTTC,CASRQGGARSYEQYF
TRBV11-3,-,TRBJ2-7,-,TGTGCCAGCAGCTTAGACACAGGCTACGAGCAGTACTTC,CASSLDTGYEQYF
TRBV6-5,TRBD1,TRBJ1-2,-,TGTGCCAGCACTAGAGACAGGGTTGGCTACACCTTC,CASTRDRVGYTF
TRBV7-9,-,TRBJ1-6,-,TGTGCCAGCAGCTCGCTCAGGGAAGGGGTTAATTCACCCCTCCACTTT,CASSSLREGVNSPLHF
TRBV12-2,-,TRBJ2-2,-,TGTGCAAGTCGCTTAGCGGCGCCAGAACGATCGACAACGAACACCGGGGAGCTGTTTTTT,CASRLAAPERSTTNTGELFF
TRBV6-1,TRBD1,TRBJ1-5,-,TGTGCCAGCAGTGAAAATCAGGGGGCGCGGCAGCCCCAGCATTTT,CASSENQGARQPQHF
TRBV4-1,-,TRBJ1-6,-,TGCGCCAGCAGCCAAGTTTCTGATTCACCCCTCCACTTT,CASSQVSDSPLHF
TRBV5-1,-,TRBJ1-2,-,TGCGCCAGCAGCTTGTTACCGCGGGGGGACTATGGCTACACCTTC,CASSLLPRGDYGYTF
TRBV7-3,TRBD2,TRBJ2-3,-,TGTGCCAGCAGCTTAAGAGGTAGCGGGGCGACAGATACGCAGTATTTT,CASSLRGSGATDTQYF
TRBV6-5,-,TRBJ2-5,-,TGTGCCAGCAGTTATTCCCCTTCGGGTAAAGAGACCCAGTACTTC,CASSYSPSGKETQYF
TRBV2,TRBD1,TRBJ1-1,-,TGTGCCAGCAGGGGGACAGGGGGAACTGAAGCTTTCTTT,CASRGTGGTEAFF
TRBV5-1,-,TRBJ1-2,-,TGCGCCAGCAGCTTGGATCCGGCGGGGAGAGGGGACTATGGCTACACCTTC,CASSLDPAGRGDYGYTF
TRBV12-5,TRBD2,TRBJ2-1,-,TGTGCTAGTGGCCCTCCTCGACTAGCGGGAGGTCCTATGAGAAATGAGCAGTTCTTC,CASGPPRLAGGPMRNEQFF
TRBV11-2,-,TRBJ1-1,medium-sized,TGTGCCAGCAGCCTGAGGAGGACAGATGAAGCTTTCTTT,CASSLRRTDEAFF
TRBV5-1,TRBD2,TRBJ2-5,-,TGCGCCAGCAGCTTACGGGGGGGCCGCGAGACCCAGTACTTC,CASSLRGGRETQYF
TRBV5-6,-,TRBJ1-1,once,TGTGCCAGCAGCTTGGGGGGGAGGGAAGAAGCTTTCTTT,CASSLGGREEAFF
TRBV5-4,TRBD1,TRBJ2-5,few,TGTGCCAGCAGTCGACAGGGGGAGCAAGAGACCCAGTACTTC,CASSRQGEQETQYF
TRBV9,-,TRBJ1-1,-,TGTGCCAGCAGCGTAGATGGCAGGGAGGCCACTGAAGCTTTCTTT,CASSVDGREATEAFF
TRBV30,-,TRBJ1-5,once,TGTGCCTGGAGTATGGCCCTCCCTTATAGCAATCAGCCCCAGCATTTT,CAWSMALPYSNQPQHF
TRBV5-1,TRBD1,TRBJ2-4,-,TGCGCCAGCAGCACCGGACCGGGACAGGGTGACATTCAGTACTTC,CASSTGPGQGDIQYF
TRBV7-9,-,TRBJ2-2,once,TGTGCCAGCAGCTTAGCCGGGGGGCACACCGGGGAGCTGTTTTTT,CASSLAGGHTGELFF
TRBV6-1,-,TRBJ2-7,-,TGTGCCAGCAGTGAAGCGGGGACAACAACCTACGAGCAGTACTTC,CASSEAGTTTYEQYF
TRBV5-1,TRBD2,TRBJ2-1,-,TGCGCCAGCAGCTTTCCTAGCGGGGGGGCCTCTTACAATGAGCAGTTCTTC,CASSFPSGGASYNEQFF
TRBV15,-,TRBJ2-5,-,TGTGCCACCAGCAGAGTCGGCGGGGCCCAGGAGACCCAGTACTTC,CATSRVGGAQETQYF
TRBV18,-,TRBJ2-1,-,TGTGCCAGCTCACCACCTGCGACAGTTAACAATGAGCAGTTCTTC,CASSPPATVNNEQFF
TRBV7-2,TRBD2,TRBJ2-7,once,TGTGCCAGCAGCCGATCCGGGACTAACTACGAGCAGTACTTC,CASSRSGTNYEQYF
TRBV19,-,TRBJ2-3,few,TGTGCCAGCAACTACAACCGGGACACTGGCACAGATACGCAGTATTTT,CASNYNRDTGTDTQYF
TRBV5-1,TRBD1,TRBJ2-2,-,TGCGCCAGCAGCCGTGGACAGGGACAGGCCGGGGAGCTGTTTTTT,CASSRGQGQAGELFF
TRBV7-2,TRBD2,TRBJ2-7,-,TGTGCCAGCGTAAGTGGAGCGGGAGGATTCTACGAGCAGTACTTC,CASVSGAGGFYEQYF
TRBV28,-,TRBJ2-1,-,TGTGCCAGCAATCTTCCGACAGCCTACAATGAGCAGTTCTTC,CASNLPTAYNEQFF
TRBV29-1,-,TRBJ2-2,once,TGCAGCGTTGATCCTAGAGCGGTCGGGGAGCTGTTTTTT,CSVDPRAVGELFF
TRBV19,TRBD1,TRBJ2-7,-,TGTGCCAGTAGTCCGGGACAGCCAGCCTTCAAACTCTCCTACGAGCAGTACTTC,CASSPGQPAFKLSYEQYF
TRBV6-5,TRBD1,TRBJ2-7,-,TGTGCCAGCAGTTACGACAGGGGCTACGAGCAGTACTTC,CASSYDRGYEQYF
TRBV5-1,TRBD1,TRBJ2-3,-,TGCGCCAGCAGCTTGGCCGGCAGGGGGAGTACAGATACGCAGTATTTT,CASSLAGRGSTDTQYF
TRBV27,TRBD2,TRBJ2-7,-,TGTGCCAGCAGCACTGGACTAGCGGTCGCCTACGAGCAGTACTTC,CASSTGLAVAYEQYF
TRBV29-1,TRBD1,TRBJ2-7,-,TGCAGCGTTGAGGGGGACAGGGGACCCTACGAGCAGTACTTC,CSVEGDRGPYEQYF